The 27 T cell receptor beta chains listed next were all sequenced from one sample in a study of PD-L1 blockade in urothelial cancer (dated by TCRdb to the late 2010s). Library construction relied on the immunoSEQ multiplex PCR assay. TCRdb retrieved this table from immuneACCESS and kept in-frame rearrangements only. Not all clones are present; in checked studies, unresolved V genes account for under half, and no reason is known for the remainder. Within this sample are some 120,000 clones, with about 91% of them counted one time only. Of the sample, 3% to 4.5% is held by the ten largest clones. The time point label for this specimen denotes: peripheral blood 6 weeks after treatment start. Sequencing was performed on PBMCs, taken around atezolizumab (anti-PD-L1) treatment. The source is a man aged 55-75 years with urothelial cancer.

V gene TRBV2 combines with J gene TRBJ2-5; unclear D gene. The CDR3 has 13 amino acids. Germline V gene data show CDR1 as SNHLY and CDR2 as FYNNEI. V was shortened by 5 bases and J by 2 bases, with 9 bases between the two germline ends. The CDR3 coding sequence is TGTGCCAGCAGTCGAGGCCTGCAAGAGACCCAGTACTTC. It encodes CASSRGLQETQYF.

This chain connects TRBV7-2 to TRBJ2-1, with TRBD2 matching 14 bases. Germline V gene lookup returns CDR1 SGHTA and CDR2 FQGNSA. With V trimmed by 5 bases and J by 7 bases, 7 bases remained unmatched. CDR3 length equals 16 residues. Written as DNA, the CDR3 is TGTGCCAGCAGCCGGACTAGCGGGAGGCCCCAGAATGAGCAGTTCTTC. Protein product: CASSRTSGRPQNEQFF. The full variable domain, its missing parts supplied by reference TRBV7-2 and TRBJ2-1, is GAGVSQSPSNKVTEKGKDVELRCDPISGHTALYWYRQSLGQGLEFLIYFQGNSAPDKSGLPSDRFSAERTGGSVSTLTIQRTQQEDSAVYLCASSRTSGRPQNEQFFGPGTRLTVL.

Concerning this clone itself: This specimen includes other DNA sequences encoding the same CDR3. V gene TRBV29-1 combines with J gene TRBJ2-1, with 10 positions matching TRBD1. CDR3 length: 14 residues. Per germline, CDR1 SQVTM and CDR2 ANQGSEA. The J segment lost 4 bases and the V segment lost 2 bases, leaving 2 bases of the junction unmatched. The DNA for the CDR3 is TGCAGCGTTGAAAGGGACAGGGGATACAATGAGCAGTTCTTC. This encodes CSVERDRGYNEQFF.

This clone was counted only a few times. The chain recombines TRBV7-9 with TRBJ1-2; 7 positions match TRBD1. V lost 3 bases to trimming and J lost 7 bases; unmatched junction nucleotides: 5. CDR1 is SEHNR, CDR2 FQNEAQ, per germline (reference sequence). CDR3 length: 13 amino acids. Here the CDR3 reads CASSFGTDSGYTF. CDR3 nucleotide sequence: TGTGCCAGCAGCTTCGGGACAGACTCTGGCTACACCTTC.

This clone was picked up one time. The V gene is TRBV15, the J gene TRBJ2-3, with TRBD2 identical over 8 bases. Looked up from germline, CDR1 is LNHNV and CDR2 is YYDKDF (reference sequence). This CDR3 has 17 residues. V was pared by 2 bases and J by 2 bases, with 9 bases of the junction left unmatched. CDR3 DNA: TGTGCCACCAGCAGACCACCCGGGAGGGGGACCACAGATACGCAGTATTTT. Encoded protein: CATSRPPGRGTTDTQYF.

The chain recombines TRBV5-6 with TRBJ2-7; 8 bases match TRBD1. The trim removed 0 bases at V and 3 bases at J, leaving 5 bases unmatched. Germline V gene data show CDR1 as SGHDT and CDR2 as YYEEEE. This CDR3 spans 15 amino acids. The CDR3 sequence: CASSLGIDRGYEQYF. The CDR3 nucleotides read TGTGCCAGCAGCTTGGGGATAGACAGGGGCTACGAGCAGTACTTC.

The V call is TRBV2, the J call TRBJ2-2; weak D call: TRBD1 (5 bases). V gave up 3 bases and J gave up 6 bases, with 11 bases separating them. The CDR3 runs to 14 residues. Germline-derived CDR1 and CDR2 are SNHLY and FYNNEI. The CDR3 DNA reads as TGTGCCAGCAGTGAGTTGCTAGGGGCCGGGGAGCTGTTTTTT. Translation gives CASSELLGAGELFF.

The rearrangement joins TRBV9 to TRBJ2-2; D is possibly TRBD1 (5 bases). V was trimmed by 2 bases and J by 0 bases, leaving 11 bases between them. Germline values: CDR1 SGDLS, CDR2 YYNGEE. This CDR3 spans 16 amino acids. The CDR3: CASSVQGIANTGELFF. CDR3 nucleotides: TGTGCCAGCAGCGTTCAGGGAATCGCGAACACCGGGGAGCTGTTTTTT.

This chain joins TRBV7-2 and TRBJ1-2; tentatively, D is TRBD1 (5 bases). Germline V gives CDR1 SGHTA, CDR2 FQGNSA. The CDR3 is 13 amino acids. Trimming removed 5 bases from V and 5 bases from J, with 12 bases in between. The CDR3 DNA reads TGTGCCAGCAGCCCAACAGGTATATATGGCTACACCTTC. Translation: CASSPTGIYGYTF.

This clone showed up just once. The chain has TRBV28 and TRBJ2-6; 9 bases line up with TRBD1. V lost 1 base, J lost 2 bases, and 6 bases stayed unmatched. Germline V gene sequence: CDR1 MDHEN, CDR2 SYDVKM. The CDR3 has 18 residues. The CDR3 bases are TGTGCCAGCAGTTTATTTTTACAGGGGGCGACTGGGGCCAACGTCCTGACTTTC. Its protein is CASSLFLQGATGANVLTF.

This clone came up once. The chain links TRBV4-3 to TRBJ2-7, with D unclear. This CDR3 comprises 17 residues. The germline gives CDR1 LGHNA, CDR2 YSLEER. The ends were cut back, 0 bases at V and 5 bases at J, with 20 bases in the middle. The CDR3 DNA reads TGCGCCAGCAGCCAAGATCTCCTCCGCCTCCGCCTAGACGAGCAGTACTTC. Residues: CASSQDLLRLRLDEQYF.

CDR3 protein: CASSPRTRYNEQFF. CDR3 DNA: TGTGCCAGCAGTCCTCGGACTAGATACAATGAGCAGTTCTTC. The chain couples TRBV27 to TRBJ2-1, with 7 bases lining up with TRBD2. Germline CDR1 and CDR2: MNHEY and SMNVEV (reference sequence). The V gene end was trimmed by 5 bases and the J gene end by 4 bases; junction bases not matched to a gene: 5. The CDR3 contains 14 residues.

Written as DNA, the CDR3 is TGTGCCACCAGCACCCAGAGGGGAGCGGGGGGCACAGATACGCAGTATTTT. Translating it yields CATSTQRGAGGTDTQYF. V usage is TRBV15 and J usage is TRBJ2-3; 8 bases match TRBD2. This CDR3 is 17 amino acids long. J was trimmed by 1 base and V by 4 bases; bases with no gene match: 10. In germline, CDR1 is LNHNV, CDR2 YYDKDF (reference sequence).

The chain links TRBV7-8 to TRBJ1-2; possibly TRBD1 for D (6 bases). In germline, CDR1 is SGHVS, CDR2 FQNEAQ. The V end lost 7 bases, the J end lost 2 bases, and 11 bases lay between the germline ends. The CDR3 totals 13 residues. CDR3 sequence (DNA): TGTGCCAGCACAAAACAGGGAAACTATGGCTACACCTTC. Translated, it gives CASTKQGNYGYTF. Variable domain in full (rest from reference TRBV7-8 and TRBJ1-2): GAGVSQSPRYKVAKRGQDVALRCDPISGHVSLFWYQQALGQGPEFLTYFQNEAQLDKSGLPSDRFFAERPEGSVSTLKIQRTQQEDSAVYLCASTKQGNYGYTFGSGTRLTVV.

The chain employs TRBV6-5 and TRBJ2-5, with TRBD2 matching over 9 bases. From germline, CDR1 is MNHEY and CDR2 SVGAGI. V lost 2 bases, J lost 5 bases, and 6 bases stayed unmatched. The CDR3 has 15 amino acids. Here the CDR3 reads CASSYAGGGVETQYF. CDR3 DNA: TGTGCCAGCAGTTACGCGGGAGGGGGTGTGGAGACCCAGTACTTC.

The genes are TRBV7-9 and TRBJ1-4; the D is unclear. The CDR3 sequence is 13 residues long. Trimming pared 5 bases from V and 3 bases from J, leaving 7 bases between. Germline V gene sequence: CDR1 SEHNR, CDR2 FQNEAQ (reference sequence). The CDR3 spells CASSGRSNEKLFF. CDR3 nucleotide sequence: TGTGCCAGCAGCGGGCGTTCTAATGAAAAACTGTTTTTT. Using reference TRBV7-9 and TRBJ1-4 for the parts outside the CDR3, the full variable domain is DTGVSQNPRHKITKRGQNVTFRCDPISEHNRLYWYRQTLGQGPEFLTYFQNEAQLEKSRLLSDRFSAERPKGSFSTLEIQRTEQGDSAMYLCASSGRSNEKLFFGSGTQLSVL.

This chain connects TRBV5-4 to TRBJ1-1; 9 bases align to TRBD1. CDR1 is SGHNT, CDR2 YYREEE, per germline (reference sequence). The CDR3 is 17 amino acids. After removal of 3 bases from V and 1 base from J, the junction contained 10 bases not matched to a gene. The CDR3 here is CASSSGTGRSKNTEAFF. CDR3 coding DNA: TGTGCCAGCAGCTCCGGGACAGGGCGTTCCAAGAACACTGAAGCTTTCTTT.

The chain combines TRBV7-3 with TRBJ1-2; 7 nucleotides align to TRBD1. This CDR3 comprises 13 residues. The V gene end was trimmed by 5 bases and the J gene end by 8 bases; junction bases not matched to a gene: 8. Germline V gene lookup returns CDR1 SGHTA and CDR2 FQGTGA. CDR3 protein: CASSIRQGGGYTF. CDR3 coding DNA: TGTGCCAGCAGCATCCGACAGGGTGGCGGCTACACCTTC.

The chain recombines TRBV7-2 with TRBJ2-1; no clear D. Trimming cost V 5 bases and J 6 bases, with 11 bases left between them. The CDR3 has 13 residues. Germline loops: CDR1 SGHTA, CDR2 FQGNSA. CDR3 bases: TGTGCCAGCAGCCCCAATGAGCTCAATGAGCAGTTCTTC. Its protein product is CASSPNELNEQFF.

This clone is a singleton in its sample. The gene calls are TRBV5-4 and TRBJ2-3, with 11 nucleotides matching TRBD2. The CDR3 consists of 15 residues. Per the germline V gene, CDR1 is SGHNT and CDR2 is YYREEE (reference sequence). V lost 2 bases to trimming and J lost 9 bases; unmatched junction nucleotides: 8. The CDR3 bases are TGTGCCAGCAGCTTCACTAGCGGGAGACAATACACGCAGTATTTT. Its translation: CASSFTSGRQYTQYF.

The CDR3: CASSEPGENEQFF. The DNA for the CDR3 is TGTGCCAGCAGCGAACCCGGAGAGAATGAGCAGTTCTTC. The genes are TRBV7-3 and TRBJ2-1; D gene unclear. The ends were cut back, 5 bases at V and 7 bases at J, with 12 bases in the middle. CDR1 is SGHTA and CDR2 is FQGTGA in the germline V gene. CDR3 length: 13 amino acids.

The chain recombines TRBV4-3 with TRBJ1-2; 11 nucleotides line up with TRBD1. The CDR3 runs 17 residues. The trim removed 2 bases at V and 0 bases at J, leaving 5 bases unmatched. The germline V gene has CDR1 LGHNA and CDR2 YSLEER. CDR3 protein: CASSQTGTGGTNYGYTF. DNA of the CDR3: TGCGCCAGCAGCCAAACCGGGACAGGGGGTACTAACTATGGCTACACCTTC.

The chain links TRBV29-1 to TRBJ2-3; D might be TRBD2 (5 bases). V lost 4 bases and J lost 1, with 9 bases in between. Germline V lookup: CDR1 SQVTM, CDR2 ANQGSEA. The CDR3 runs 13 residues. The CDR3 is CSVGRAGTDTQYF. CDR3 sequence (DNA): TGCAGCGTTGGGCGGGCAGGCACAGATACGCAGTATTTT.

The gene calls are TRBV9 and TRBJ2-7, with D tentatively TRBD1 (5 bases). Germline V CDR1 and CDR2: SGDLS, YYNGEE. V lost 0 bases and J 3 bases, leaving 7 bases between the germline ends. The CDR3 loop spans 13 amino acids. The CDR3 region is CASSVGQNYEQYF. The CDR3 DNA reads as TGTGCCAGCAGCGTAGGACAGAACTACGAGCAGTACTTC. The full variable domain, completed using reference TRBV9 and TRBJ2-7, is DSGVTQTPKHLITATGQRVTLRCSPRSGDLSVYWYQQSLDQGLQFLIQYYNGEERAKGNILERFSAQQFPDLHSELNLSSLELGDSALYFCASSVGQNYEQYFGPGTRLTVT.

CDR3 nucleotides: TGTGCCAGTACCGACAGGGTAGAAGGCTACACCTTC. It is translated as CASTDRVEGYTF. This chain links TRBV19 with TRBJ1-2; TRBD1 matches at 7 bases. CDR1 is LNHDA and CDR2 is SQIVND in the germline V gene (reference sequence). Trimming took 7 bases from V and 8 from J; bases not matched to a gene: 7. The length of the CDR3 is 12 residues. Based on the CDR3 plus reference TRBV19 and TRBJ1-2, the full variable domain is DGGITQSPKYLFRKEGQNVTLSCEQNLNHDAMYWYRQDPGQGLRLIYYSQIVNDFQKGDIAEGYSVSREKKESFPLTVTSAQKNPTAFYLCASTDRVEGYTFGSGTRLTVV.

This clone was observed a handful of times. The chain recombines TRBV11-2 with TRBJ1-6, with TRBD1 identical over 7 bases. Germline trimming cut 1 base from V and 7 bases from J; bases unmatched to any gene: 10. The germline V gene has CDR1 SGHAT and CDR2 FQNNGV. The CDR3 totals 17 residues. CDR3 coding DNA: TGTGCCAGCAGCTTAGCAACGTCGGGACAGTTAAATTCACCCCTCCACTTT. This sequence encodes CASSLATSGQLNSPLHF.

V gene TRBV6-1 combines with J gene TRBJ2-7, with TRBD1 matching 8 bases. Trimming took 7 bases from V and 6 from J; bases not matched to a gene: 2. Per the germline V gene, CDR1 is MNHNS and CDR2 is SASEGT. The CDR3 length is 11 residues. CDR3 in amino acids: CASTDRGEQYF. The CDR3 DNA reads as TGTGCCAGCACCGACAGGGGCGAGCAGTACTTC.